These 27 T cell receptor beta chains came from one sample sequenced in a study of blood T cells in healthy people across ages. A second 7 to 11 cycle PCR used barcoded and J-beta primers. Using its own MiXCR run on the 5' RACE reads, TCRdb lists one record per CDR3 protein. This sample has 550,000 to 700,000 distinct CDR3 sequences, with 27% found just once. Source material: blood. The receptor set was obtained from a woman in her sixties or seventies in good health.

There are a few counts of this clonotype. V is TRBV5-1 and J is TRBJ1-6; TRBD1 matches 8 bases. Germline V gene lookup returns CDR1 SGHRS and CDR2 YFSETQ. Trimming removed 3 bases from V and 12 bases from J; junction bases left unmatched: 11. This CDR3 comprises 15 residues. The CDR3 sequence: CASSYSGQAIGPLHF. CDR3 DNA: TGCGCCAGCAGCTATTCGGGACAGGCCATTGGACCCCTCCACTTT.

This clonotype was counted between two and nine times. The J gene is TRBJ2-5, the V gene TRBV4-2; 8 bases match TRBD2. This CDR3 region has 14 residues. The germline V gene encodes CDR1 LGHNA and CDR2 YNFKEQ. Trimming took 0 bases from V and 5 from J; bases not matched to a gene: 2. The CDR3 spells CASSQDRTSETQYF. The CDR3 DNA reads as TGTGCCAGCAGCCAAGACCGGACTAGCGAGACCCAGTACTTC.

In DNA, the CDR3 is TGCGCCAGCAGCTCCGGAGGGTCCGGGAACACTGAAGCTTTCTTT. Encoded protein: CASSSGGSGNTEAFF. The chain combines TRBV5-1 with TRBJ1-1, with D uncertain. There are 15 residues in the CDR3. In germline, CDR1 is SGHRS, CDR2 YFSETQ. Trimming left V 3 bases short and J 1 base short, with 13 bases between.

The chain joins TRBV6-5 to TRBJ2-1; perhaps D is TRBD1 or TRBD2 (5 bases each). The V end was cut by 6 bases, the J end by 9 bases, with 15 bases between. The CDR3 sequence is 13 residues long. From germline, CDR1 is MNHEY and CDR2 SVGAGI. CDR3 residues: CASSIHGAGEQFF. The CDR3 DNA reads TGTGCCAGCAGCATTCACGGGGCCGGTGAGCAGTTCTTC.

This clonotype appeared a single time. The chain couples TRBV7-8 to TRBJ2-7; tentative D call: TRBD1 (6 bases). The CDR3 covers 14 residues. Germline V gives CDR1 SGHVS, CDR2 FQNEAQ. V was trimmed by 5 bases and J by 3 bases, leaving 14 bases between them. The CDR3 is CASSPRQDFYEQYF. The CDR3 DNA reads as TGTGCCAGCAGCCCCAGACAGGATTTCTACGAGCAGTACTTC.

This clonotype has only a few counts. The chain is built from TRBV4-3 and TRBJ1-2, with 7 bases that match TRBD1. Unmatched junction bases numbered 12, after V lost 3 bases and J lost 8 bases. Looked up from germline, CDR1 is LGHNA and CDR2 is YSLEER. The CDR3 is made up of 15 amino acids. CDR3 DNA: TGCGCCAGCAGCCACGGACCAGGGGGTTCTGGCGGCTACACCTTC. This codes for CASSHGPGGSGGYTF.

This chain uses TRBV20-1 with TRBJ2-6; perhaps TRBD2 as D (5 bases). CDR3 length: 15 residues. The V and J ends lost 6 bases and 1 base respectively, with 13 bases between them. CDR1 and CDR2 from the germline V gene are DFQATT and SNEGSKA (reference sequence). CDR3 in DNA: TGCAGTGCCCGACGGGGTACGTCTGGGGCCAACGTCCTGACTTTC. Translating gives CSARRGTSGANVLTF.

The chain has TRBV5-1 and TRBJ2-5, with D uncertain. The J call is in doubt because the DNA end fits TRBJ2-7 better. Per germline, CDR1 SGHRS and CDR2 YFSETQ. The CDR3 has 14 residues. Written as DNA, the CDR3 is TGCGCCAGCAGCTTAGAACCCATTGGCCTCGAGCAGTACTTC. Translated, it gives CASSLEPIGLEQYF.

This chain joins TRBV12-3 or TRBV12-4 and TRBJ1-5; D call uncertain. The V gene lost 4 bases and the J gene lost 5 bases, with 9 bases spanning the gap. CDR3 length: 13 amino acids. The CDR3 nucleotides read TGTGCCAGCAGTTCCTCAACTTATCAGCCCCAGCATTTT. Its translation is CASSSSTYQPQHF.

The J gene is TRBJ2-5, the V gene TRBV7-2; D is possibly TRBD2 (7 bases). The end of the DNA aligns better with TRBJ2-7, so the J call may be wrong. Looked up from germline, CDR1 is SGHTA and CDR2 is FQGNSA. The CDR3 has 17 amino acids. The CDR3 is CASSSLGGRLSSYEQYF. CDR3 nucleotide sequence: TGTGCCAGCAGCTCACTGGGGGGGCGCTTAAGCTCCTACGAGCAGTACTTC.

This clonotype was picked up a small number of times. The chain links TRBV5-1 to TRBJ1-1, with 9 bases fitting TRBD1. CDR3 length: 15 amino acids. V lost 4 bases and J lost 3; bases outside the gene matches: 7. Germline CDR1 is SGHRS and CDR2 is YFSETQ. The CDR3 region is CASSPTGTGYTEAFF. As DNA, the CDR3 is TGCGCCAGCAGCCCCACCGGGACAGGGTACACTGAAGCTTTCTTT.

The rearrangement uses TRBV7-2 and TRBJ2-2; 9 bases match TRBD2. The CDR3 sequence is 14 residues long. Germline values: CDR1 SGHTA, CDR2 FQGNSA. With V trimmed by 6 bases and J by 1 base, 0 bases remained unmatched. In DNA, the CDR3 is TGTGCCAGCAGACTAGCGGGGAACACCGGGGAGCTGTTTTTT. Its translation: CASRLAGNTGELFF.

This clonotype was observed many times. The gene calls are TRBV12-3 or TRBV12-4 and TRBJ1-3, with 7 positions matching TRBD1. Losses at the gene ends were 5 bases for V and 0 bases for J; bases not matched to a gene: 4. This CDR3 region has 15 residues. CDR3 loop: CASSLPGGSGNTIYF. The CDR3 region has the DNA TGTGCCAGCAGTCTCCCAGGGGGCTCTGGAAACACCATATATTTT.

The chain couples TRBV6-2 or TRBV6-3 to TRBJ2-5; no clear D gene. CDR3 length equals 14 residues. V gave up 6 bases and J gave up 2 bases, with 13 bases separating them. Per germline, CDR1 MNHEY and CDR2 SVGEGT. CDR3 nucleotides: TGTGCCAGCAGCGCTATGGGGAAGCAAGAGACCCAGTACTTC. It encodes CASSAMGKQETQYF.

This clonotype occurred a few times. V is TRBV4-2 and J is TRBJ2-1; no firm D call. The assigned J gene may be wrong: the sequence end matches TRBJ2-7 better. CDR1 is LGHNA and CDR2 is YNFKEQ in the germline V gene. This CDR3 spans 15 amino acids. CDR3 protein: CASSRELLPLYEQYF. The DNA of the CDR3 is TGTGCCAGCAGCCGGGAACTCCTCCCCCTCTACGAGCAGTACTTC.

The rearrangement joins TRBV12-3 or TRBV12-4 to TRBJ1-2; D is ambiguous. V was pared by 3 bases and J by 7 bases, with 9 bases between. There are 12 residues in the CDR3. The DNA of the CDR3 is TGTGCCAGCAGTTTCCGAGTGGGTGGCTACACCTTC. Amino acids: CASSFRVGGYTF.

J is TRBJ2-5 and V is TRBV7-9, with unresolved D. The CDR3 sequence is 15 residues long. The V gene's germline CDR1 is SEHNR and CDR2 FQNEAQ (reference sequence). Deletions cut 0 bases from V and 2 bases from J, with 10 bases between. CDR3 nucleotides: TGTGCCAGCAGCTTAGCGGACGGACCACAAGAGACCCAGTACTTC. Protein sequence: CASSLADGPQETQYF.

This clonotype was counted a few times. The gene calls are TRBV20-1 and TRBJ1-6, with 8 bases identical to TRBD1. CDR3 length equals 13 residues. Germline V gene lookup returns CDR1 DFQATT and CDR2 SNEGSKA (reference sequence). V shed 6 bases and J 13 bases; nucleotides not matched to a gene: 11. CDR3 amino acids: CSAPGQGLRPLHF. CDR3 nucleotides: TGCAGTGCCCCCGGACAGGGCTTGAGGCCCCTCCACTTT.

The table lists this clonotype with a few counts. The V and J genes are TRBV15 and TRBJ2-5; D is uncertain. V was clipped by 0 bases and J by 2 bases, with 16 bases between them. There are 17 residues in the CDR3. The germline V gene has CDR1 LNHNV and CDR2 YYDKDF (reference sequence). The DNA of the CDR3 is TGTGCCACCAGCAGAGATTCCGGGTCCACCGCACAAGAGACCCAGTACTTC. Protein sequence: CATSRDSGSTAQETQYF.

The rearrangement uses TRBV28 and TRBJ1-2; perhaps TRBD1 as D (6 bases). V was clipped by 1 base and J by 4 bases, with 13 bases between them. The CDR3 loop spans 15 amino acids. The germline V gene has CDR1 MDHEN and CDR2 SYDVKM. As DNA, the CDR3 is TGTGCCAGCAGTTTATCAGGGGCCCGATCCTATGGCTACACCTTC. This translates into CASSLSGARSYGYTF.

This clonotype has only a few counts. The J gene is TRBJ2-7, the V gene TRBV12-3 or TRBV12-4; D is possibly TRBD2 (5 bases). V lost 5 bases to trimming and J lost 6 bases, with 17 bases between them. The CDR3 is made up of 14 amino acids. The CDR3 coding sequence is TGTGCCAGCAGTATCAACCAACCCGGAGGCGAGCAGTACTTC. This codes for CASSINQPGGEQYF.

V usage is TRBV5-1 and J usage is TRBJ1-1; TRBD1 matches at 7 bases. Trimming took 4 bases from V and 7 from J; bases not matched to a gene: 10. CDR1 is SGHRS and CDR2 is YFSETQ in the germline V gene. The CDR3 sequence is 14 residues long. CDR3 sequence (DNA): TGCGCCAGCAGCCCCCCTAAAGGGGGCGGTGAAGCTTTCTTT. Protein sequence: CASSPPKGGGEAFF.

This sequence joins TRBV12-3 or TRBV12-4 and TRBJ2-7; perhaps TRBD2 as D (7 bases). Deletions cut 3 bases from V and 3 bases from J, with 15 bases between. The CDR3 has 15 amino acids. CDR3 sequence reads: CASSFGGGGGYEQYF. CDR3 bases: TGTGCCAGCAGTTTTGGGGGGGGAGGGGGCTACGAGCAGTACTTC.

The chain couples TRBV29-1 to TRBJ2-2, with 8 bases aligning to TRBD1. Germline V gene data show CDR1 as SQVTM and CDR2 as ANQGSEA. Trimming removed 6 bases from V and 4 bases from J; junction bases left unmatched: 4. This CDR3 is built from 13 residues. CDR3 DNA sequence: TGCAGCGTCCTCACAGGGGGCACCGGGGAGCTGTTTTTT. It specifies CSVLTGGTGELFF.

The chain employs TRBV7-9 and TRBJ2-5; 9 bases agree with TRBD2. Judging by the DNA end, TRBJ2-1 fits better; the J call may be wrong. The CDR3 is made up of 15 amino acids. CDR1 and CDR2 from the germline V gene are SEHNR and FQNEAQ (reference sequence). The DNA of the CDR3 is TGTGCCAGCAGCTTATTTGGCGGGGGGGGTCATGAGCAGTTCTTC. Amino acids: CASSLFGGGGHEQFF.

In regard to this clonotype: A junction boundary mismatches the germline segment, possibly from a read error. The CDR3 here is CASSRRTSLNERFF. The DNA for the CDR3 is TGTGCTAGCAGTCGACGGACTAGTTTAAATGAGCGGTTCTTC. The chain joins TRBV7-7 to TRBJ2-1; 7 bases agree with TRBD2. This CDR3 has 14 amino acids. Germline V lookup: CDR1 SSHAT, CDR2 FNYEAQ (reference sequence).

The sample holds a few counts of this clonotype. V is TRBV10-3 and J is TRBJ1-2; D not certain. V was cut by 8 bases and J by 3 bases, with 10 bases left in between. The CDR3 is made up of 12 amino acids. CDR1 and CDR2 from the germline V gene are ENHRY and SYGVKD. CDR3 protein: CAIGTADYGYTF. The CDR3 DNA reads TGTGCCATCGGTACAGCTGACTATGGCTACACCTTC.